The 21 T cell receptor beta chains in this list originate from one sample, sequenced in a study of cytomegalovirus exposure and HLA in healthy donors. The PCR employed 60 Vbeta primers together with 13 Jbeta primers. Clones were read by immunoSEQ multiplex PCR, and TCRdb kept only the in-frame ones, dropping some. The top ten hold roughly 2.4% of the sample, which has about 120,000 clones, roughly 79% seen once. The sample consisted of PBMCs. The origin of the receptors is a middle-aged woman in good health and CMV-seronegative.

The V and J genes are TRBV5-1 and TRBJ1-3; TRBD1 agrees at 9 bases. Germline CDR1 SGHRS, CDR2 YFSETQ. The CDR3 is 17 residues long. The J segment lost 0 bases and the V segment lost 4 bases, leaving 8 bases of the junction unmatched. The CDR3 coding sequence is TGCGCCAGCAGCCTAGGACAGGGGAGTAACTCTGGAAACACCATATATTTT. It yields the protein CASSLGQGSNSGNTIYF.

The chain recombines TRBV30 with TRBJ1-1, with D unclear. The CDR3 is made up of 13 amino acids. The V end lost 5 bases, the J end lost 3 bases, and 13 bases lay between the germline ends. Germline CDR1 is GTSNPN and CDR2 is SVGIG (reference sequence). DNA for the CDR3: TGTGCCTGGTCTTATGGGCGGGACACTGAAGCTTTCTTT. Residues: CAWSYGRDTEAFF.

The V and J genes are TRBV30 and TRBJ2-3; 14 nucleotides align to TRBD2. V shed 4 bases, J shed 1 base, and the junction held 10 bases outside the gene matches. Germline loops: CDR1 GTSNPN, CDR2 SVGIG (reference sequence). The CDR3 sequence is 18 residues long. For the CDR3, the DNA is TGTGCCTGGACCTGGACTAGCGGGGGGCCTCTGGGCACAGATACGCAGTATTTT. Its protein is CAWTWTSGGPLGTDTQYF.

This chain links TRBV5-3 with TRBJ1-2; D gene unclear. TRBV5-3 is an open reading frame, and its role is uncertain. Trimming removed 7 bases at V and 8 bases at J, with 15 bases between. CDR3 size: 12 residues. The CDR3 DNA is TGTGCCAGACGAGGAGGTTCTGAGGGCTACACCTTC. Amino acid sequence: CARRGGSEGYTF.

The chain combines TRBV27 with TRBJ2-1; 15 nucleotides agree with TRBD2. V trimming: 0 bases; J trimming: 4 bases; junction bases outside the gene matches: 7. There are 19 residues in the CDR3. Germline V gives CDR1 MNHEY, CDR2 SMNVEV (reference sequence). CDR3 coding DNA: TGTGCCAGCAGTTTATCGGGACTAGCGGGGGGACCCCGATACAATGAGCAGTTCTTC. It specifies CASSLSGLAGGPRYNEQFF.

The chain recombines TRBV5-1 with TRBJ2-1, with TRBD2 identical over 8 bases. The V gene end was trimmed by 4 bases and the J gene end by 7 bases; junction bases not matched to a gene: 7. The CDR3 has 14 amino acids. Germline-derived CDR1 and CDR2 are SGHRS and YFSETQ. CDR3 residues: CASSATSGTNEQFF. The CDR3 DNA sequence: TGCGCCAGCAGCGCCACTAGCGGTACGAATGAGCAGTTCTTC.

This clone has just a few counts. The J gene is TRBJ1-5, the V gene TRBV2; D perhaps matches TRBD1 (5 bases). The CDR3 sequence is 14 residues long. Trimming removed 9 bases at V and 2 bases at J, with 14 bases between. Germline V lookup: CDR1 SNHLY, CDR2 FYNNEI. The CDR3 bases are TGTGCCAGGGGAGGGGTGGATGGCAATCAGCCCCAGCATTTT. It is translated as CARGGVDGNQPQHF.

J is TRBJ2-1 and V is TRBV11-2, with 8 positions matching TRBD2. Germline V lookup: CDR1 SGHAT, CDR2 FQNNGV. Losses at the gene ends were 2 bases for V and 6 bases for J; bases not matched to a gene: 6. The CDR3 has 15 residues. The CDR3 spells CASSLTAGATNEQFF. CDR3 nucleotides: TGTGCCAGCAGCTTAACAGCGGGAGCAACCAATGAGCAGTTCTTC.

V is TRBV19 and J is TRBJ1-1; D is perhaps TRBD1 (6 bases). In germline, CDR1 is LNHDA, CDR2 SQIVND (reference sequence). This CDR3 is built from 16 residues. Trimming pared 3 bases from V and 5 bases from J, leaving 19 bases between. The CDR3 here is CASSMSAWGQKTEAFF. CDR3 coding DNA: TGTGCCAGTAGTATGTCGGCTTGGGGGCAGAAAACTGAAGCTTTCTTT.

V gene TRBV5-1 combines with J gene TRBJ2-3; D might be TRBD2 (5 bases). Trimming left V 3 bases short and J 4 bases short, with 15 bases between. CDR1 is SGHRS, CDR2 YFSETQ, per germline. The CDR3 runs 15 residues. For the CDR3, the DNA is TGCGCCAGCAGCTCAACCGGGATGCCCCCAGATACGCAGTATTTT. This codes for CASSSTGMPPDTQYF.

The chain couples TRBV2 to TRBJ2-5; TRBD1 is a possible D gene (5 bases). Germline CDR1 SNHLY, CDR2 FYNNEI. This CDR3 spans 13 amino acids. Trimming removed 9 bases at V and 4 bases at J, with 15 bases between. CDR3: CASGASTVETQYF. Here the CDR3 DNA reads TGTGCCAGTGGGGCGAGTACCGTAGAGACCCAGTACTTC.

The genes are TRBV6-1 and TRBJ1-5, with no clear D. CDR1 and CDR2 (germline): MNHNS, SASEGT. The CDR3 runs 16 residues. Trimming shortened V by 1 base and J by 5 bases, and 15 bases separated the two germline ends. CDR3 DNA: TGTGCCAGCAGTGAAGTGTACGCCGACGGAGATCAGCCCCAGCATTTT. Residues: CASSEVYADGDQPQHF.

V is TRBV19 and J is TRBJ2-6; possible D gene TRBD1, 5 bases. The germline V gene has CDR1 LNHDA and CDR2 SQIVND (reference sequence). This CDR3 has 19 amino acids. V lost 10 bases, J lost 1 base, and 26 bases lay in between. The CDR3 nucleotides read TGTGCCACCCGCCCCCCGCAGGGTATAGGTGGATCTGGGGCCAACGTCCTGACTTTC. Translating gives CATRPPQGIGGSGANVLTF.

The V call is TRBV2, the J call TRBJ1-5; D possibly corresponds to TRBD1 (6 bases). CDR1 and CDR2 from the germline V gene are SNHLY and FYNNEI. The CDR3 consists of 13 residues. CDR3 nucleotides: TGTGCAGGGGCAGGGGAGAACAATCAGCCCCAGCATTTT. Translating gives CAGAGENNQPQHF.

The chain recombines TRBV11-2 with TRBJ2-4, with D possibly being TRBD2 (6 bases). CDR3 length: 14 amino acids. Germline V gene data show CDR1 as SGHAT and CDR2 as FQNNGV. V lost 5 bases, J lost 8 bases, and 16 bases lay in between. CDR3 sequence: CASSPAGIGDIQYF. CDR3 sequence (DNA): TGTGCCAGCAGCCCCGCGGGGATCGGGGACATTCAGTACTTC.

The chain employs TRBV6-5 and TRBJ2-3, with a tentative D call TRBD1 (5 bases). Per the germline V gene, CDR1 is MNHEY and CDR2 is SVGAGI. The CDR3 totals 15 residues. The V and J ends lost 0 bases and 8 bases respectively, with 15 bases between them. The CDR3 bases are TGTGCCAGCAGTTACTCGTCTACAGGACGAGGTACGCAGTATTTT. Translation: CASSYSSTGRGTQYF.

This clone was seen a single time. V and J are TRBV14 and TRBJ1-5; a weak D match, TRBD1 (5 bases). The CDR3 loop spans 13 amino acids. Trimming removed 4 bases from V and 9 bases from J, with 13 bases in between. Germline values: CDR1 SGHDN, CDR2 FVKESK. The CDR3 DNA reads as TGTGCCAGCAGCCTCTCGGGGGAGTTGCCCCAGCATTTT. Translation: CASSLSGELPQHF.

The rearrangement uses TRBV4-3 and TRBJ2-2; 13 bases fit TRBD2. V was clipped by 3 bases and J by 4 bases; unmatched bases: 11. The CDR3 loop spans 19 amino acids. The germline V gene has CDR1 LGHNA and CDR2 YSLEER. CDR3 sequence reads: CASSQGVTSGRLGTGELFF. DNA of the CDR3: TGCGCCAGCAGCCAGGGGGTGACTAGCGGGAGGTTGGGCACCGGGGAGCTGTTTTTT.

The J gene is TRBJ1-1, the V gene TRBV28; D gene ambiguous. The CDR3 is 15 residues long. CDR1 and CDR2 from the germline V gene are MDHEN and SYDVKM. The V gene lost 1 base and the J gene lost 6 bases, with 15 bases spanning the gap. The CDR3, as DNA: TGTGCCAGCAGTTTATTGGTACTCCGGGGTTCTGAAGCTTTCTTT. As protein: CASSLLVLRGSEAFF. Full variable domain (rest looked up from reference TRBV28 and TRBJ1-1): DVKVTQSSRYLVKRTGEKVFLECVQDMDHENMFWYRQDPGLGLRLIYFSYDVKMKEKGDIPEGYSVSREKKERFSLILESASTNQTSMYLCASSLLVLRGSEAFFGQGTRLTVV.

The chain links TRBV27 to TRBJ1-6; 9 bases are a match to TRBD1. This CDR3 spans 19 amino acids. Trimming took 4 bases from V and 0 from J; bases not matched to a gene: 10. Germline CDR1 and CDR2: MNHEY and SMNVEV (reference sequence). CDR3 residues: CASSSNRGQIYSYNSPLHF. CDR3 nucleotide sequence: TGTGCCAGCAGTTCGAACAGGGGGCAGATTTACTCCTATAATTCACCCCTCCACTTT.

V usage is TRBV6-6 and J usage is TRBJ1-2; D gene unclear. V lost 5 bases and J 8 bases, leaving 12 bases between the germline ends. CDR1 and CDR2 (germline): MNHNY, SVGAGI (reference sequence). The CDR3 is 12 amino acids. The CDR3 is CASSNGVSGYTF. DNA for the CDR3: TGTGCCAGCAGTAACGGGGTGAGCGGCTACACCTTC.